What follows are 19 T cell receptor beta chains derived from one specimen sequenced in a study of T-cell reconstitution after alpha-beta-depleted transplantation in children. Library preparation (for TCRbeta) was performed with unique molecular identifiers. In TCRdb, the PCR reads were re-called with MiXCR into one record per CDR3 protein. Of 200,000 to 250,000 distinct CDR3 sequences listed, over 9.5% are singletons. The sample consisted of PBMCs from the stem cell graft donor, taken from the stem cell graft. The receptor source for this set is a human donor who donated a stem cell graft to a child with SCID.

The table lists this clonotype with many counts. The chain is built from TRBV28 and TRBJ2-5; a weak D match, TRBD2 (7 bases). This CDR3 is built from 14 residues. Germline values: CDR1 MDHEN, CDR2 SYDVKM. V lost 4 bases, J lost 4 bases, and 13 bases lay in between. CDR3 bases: TGTGCCAGCAGTTCAGGCGGGGGCCGAGAGACCCAGTACTTC. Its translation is CASSSGGGRETQYF.

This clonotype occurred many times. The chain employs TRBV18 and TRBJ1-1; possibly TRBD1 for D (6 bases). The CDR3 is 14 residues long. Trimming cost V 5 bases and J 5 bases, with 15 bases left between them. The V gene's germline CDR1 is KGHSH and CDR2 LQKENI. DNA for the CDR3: TGTGCCAGCTCATCAACCAGGGGTTGGACTGAAGCTTTCTTT. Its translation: CASSSTRGWTEAFF.

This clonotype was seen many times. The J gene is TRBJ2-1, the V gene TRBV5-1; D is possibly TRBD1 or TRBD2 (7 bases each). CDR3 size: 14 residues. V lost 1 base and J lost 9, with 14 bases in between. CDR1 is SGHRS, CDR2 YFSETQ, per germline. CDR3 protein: CASSLTGEGVEQFF. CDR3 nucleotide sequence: TGCGCCAGCAGCTTGACAGGGGAGGGGGTTGAGCAGTTCTTC.

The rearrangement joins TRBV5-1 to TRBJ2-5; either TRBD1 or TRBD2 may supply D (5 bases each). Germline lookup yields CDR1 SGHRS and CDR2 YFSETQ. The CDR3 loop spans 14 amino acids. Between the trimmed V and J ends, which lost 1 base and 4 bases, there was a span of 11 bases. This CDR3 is CASSLFQGAETQYF. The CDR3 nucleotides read TGCGCCAGCAGCTTGTTCCAGGGAGCAGAGACCCAGTACTTC.

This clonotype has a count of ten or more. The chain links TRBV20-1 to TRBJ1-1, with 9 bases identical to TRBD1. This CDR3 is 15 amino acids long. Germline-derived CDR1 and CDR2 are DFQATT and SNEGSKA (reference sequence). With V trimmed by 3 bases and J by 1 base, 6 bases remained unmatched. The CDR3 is CSASRDRAWNTEAFF. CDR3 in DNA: TGCAGTGCTAGTCGGGACAGGGCATGGAACACTGAAGCTTTCTTT.

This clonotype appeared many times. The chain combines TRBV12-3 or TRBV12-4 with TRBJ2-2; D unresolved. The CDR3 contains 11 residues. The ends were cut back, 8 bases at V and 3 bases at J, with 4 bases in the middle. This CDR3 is CASWDTGELFF. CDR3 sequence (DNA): TGTGCCAGCTGGGACACCGGGGAGCTGTTTTTT.

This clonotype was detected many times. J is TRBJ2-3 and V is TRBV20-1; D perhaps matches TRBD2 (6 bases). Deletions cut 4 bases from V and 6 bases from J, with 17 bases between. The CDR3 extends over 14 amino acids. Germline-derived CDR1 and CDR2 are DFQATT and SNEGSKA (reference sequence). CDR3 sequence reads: CSAIRTTTLDTQYF. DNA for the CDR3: TGCAGTGCTATTCGGACTACCACCTTGGATACGCAGTATTTT.

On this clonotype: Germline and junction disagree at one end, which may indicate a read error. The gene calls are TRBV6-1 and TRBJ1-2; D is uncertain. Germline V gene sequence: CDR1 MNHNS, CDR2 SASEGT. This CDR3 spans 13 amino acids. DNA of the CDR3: TGTGCCAGCAGTGTTGACGCAACGGAGGGCTTCACCTTC. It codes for CASSVDATEGFTF.

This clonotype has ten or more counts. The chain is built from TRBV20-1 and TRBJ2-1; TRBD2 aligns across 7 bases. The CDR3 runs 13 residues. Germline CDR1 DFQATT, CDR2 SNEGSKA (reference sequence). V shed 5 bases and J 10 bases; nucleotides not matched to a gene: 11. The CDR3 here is CSAGRAPASEQFF. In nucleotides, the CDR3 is TGCAGTGCTGGGAGGGCCCCAGCGAGCGAGCAGTTCTTC.

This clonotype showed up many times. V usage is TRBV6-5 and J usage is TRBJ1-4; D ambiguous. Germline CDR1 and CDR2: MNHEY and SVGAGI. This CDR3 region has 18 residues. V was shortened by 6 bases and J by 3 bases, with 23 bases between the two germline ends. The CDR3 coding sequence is TGTGCCAGCAGCCGTAGGCTGGTCGGGCGGGCAGCTAATGAAAAACTGTTTTTT. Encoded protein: CASSRRLVGRAANEKLFF.

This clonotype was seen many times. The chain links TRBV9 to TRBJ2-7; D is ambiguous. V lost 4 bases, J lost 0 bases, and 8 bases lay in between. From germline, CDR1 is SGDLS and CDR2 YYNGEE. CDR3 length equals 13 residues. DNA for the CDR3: TGTGCCAGCAGCCGGGCCGACTCCTACGAGCAGTACTTC. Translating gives CASSRADSYEQYF. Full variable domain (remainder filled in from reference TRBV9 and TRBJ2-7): DSGVTQTPKHLITATGQRVTLRCSPRSGDLSVYWYQQSLDQGLQFLIQYYNGEERAKGNILERFSAQQFPDLHSELNLSSLELGDSALYFCASSRADSYEQYFGPGTRLTVT.

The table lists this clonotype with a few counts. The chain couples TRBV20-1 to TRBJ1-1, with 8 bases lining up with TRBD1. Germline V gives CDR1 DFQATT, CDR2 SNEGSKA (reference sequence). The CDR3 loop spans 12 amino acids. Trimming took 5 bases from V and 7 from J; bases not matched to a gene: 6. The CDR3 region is CSAVPDRVEAFF. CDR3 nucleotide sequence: TGCAGTGCTGTCCCGGACAGGGTTGAAGCTTTCTTT.

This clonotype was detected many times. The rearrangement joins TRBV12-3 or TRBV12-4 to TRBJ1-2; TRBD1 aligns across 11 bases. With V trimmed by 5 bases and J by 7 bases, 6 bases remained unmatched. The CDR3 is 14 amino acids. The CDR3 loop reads CASSPGQGARGYTF. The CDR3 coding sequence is TGTGCCAGCAGTCCCGGACAGGGGGCGCGTGGCTACACCTTC.

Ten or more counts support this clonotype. This CDR3 is CASSRGEAEWGDTQYF. The CDR3 region has the DNA TGTGCCAGCAGCCGCGGGGAGGCCGAATGGGGAGATACGCAGTATTTT. The chain recombines TRBV9 with TRBJ2-3, with D possibly being TRBD2 (6 bases). The ends were cut back, 4 bases at V and 5 bases at J, with 20 bases in the middle. The CDR3 runs to 16 residues. Germline V CDR1 and CDR2: SGDLS, YYNGEE.

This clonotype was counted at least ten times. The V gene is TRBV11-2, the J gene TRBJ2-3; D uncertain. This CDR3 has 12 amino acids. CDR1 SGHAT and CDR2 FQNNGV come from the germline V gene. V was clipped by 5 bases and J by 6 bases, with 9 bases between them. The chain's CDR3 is CASSIIRDTQYF. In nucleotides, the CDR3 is TGTGCCAGCAGCATTATCCGGGATACGCAGTATTTT.

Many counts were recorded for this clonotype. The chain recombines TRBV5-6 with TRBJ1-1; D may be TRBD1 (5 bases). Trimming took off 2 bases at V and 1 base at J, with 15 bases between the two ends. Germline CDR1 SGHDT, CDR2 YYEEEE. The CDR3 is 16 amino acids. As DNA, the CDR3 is TGTGCCAGCAGCTTTGGGATGGGACCGCCGAACACTGAAGCTTTCTTT. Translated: CASSFGMGPPNTEAFF.

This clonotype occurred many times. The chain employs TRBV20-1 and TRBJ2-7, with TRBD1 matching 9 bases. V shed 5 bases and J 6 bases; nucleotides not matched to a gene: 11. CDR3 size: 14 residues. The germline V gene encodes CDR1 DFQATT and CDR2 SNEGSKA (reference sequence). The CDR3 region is CSAFPGQGVSEQYF. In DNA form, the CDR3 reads TGCAGTGCTTTTCCGGGACAGGGTGTCTCCGAGCAGTACTTC.

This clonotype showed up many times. CDR3 region: CASSEGGTGANVLTF. DNA for the CDR3: TGTGCCAGCAGTGAAGGGGGGACTGGGGCCAACGTCCTGACTTTC. The V and J genes are TRBV25-1 and TRBJ2-6, with D perhaps matching TRBD2 (6 bases). Trimming shortened V by 2 bases and J by 2 bases, and 7 bases separated the two germline ends. Germline assignment: CDR1 MGHDK and CDR2 SYGVNS. This CDR3 comprises 15 residues.

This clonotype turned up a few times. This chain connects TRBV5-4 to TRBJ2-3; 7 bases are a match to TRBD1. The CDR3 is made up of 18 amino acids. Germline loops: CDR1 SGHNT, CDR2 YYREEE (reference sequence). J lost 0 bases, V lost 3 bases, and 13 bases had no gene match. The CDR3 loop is CASSSGQDPAYSTDTQYF. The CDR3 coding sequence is TGTGCCAGCAGCTCCGGACAGGACCCAGCTTATAGCACAGATACGCAGTATTTT. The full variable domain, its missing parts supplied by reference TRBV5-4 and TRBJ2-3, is ETGVTQSPTHLIKTRGQQVTLRCSSQSGHNTVSWYQQALGQGPQFIFQYYREEENGRGNFPPRFSGLQFPNYSSELNVNALELDDSALYLCASSSGQDPAYSTDTQYFGPGTRLTVL.